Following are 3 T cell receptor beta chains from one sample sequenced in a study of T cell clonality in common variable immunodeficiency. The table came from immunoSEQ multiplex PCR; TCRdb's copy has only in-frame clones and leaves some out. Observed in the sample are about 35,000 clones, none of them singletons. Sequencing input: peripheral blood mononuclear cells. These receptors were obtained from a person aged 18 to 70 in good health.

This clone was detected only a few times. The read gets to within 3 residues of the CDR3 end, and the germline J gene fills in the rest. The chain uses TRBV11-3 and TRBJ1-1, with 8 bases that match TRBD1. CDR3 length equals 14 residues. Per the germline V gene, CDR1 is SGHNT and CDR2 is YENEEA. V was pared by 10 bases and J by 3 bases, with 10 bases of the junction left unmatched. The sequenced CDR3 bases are TGTGCCACTGAGAGAGGCAGGGGGCACACTGAA. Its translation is CATERGRGHTE. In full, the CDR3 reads CATERGRGHTEAFF.

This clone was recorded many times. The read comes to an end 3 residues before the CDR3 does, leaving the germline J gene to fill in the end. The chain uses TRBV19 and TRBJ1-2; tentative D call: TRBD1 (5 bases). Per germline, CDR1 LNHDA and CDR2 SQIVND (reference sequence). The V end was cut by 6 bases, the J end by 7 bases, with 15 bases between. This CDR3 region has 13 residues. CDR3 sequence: CASSTQGAGGYTF. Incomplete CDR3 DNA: TGTGCCAGTAGCACGCAGGGAGCAGGTGGC.

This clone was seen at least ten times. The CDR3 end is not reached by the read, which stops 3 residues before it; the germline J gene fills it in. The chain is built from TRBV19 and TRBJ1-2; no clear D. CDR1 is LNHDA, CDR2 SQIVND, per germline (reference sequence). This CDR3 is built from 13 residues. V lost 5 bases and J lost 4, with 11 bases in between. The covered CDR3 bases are TGTGCCAGTAGTCCAGGCAATTTCTATGGC. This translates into CASSPGNFYG. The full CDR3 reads CASSPGNFYGYTF.